This T cell receptor beta chain was sequenced for a study of T cells in Graves' hyperthyroidism and ophthalmopathy. Study-level findings and limits: Model-based prediction identified ophthalmopathy a median about 6 months prior to its onset.

Template material for amplifying TCR beta CDR3 regions consisted of RNA transcripts. TCR CDR3 underwent first-round RT-PCR with the HTBI primer set. MiXCR, run by TCRdb on the multiplex PCR reads, gives a single entry per CDR3 protein. The sample holds about 720,000 distinct CDR3 sequences, about 15% seen once. If no ophthalmopathy progression occurred within 18 months, Graves' hyperthyroidism was stable. The V and J ends lost 5 bases and 3 bases respectively, with 6 bases between them. Germline lookup yields CDR1 DFQATT and CDR2 SNEGSKA (reference sequence). This CDR3 has 11 amino acids. The sample holds many counts of this clonotype. No antigen is known for it.

The chain uses TRBV20-1 and TRBJ2-3; D gene unclear. Sequences were obtained from blood. This sequence originates from a man between 18 and 29 years old with Graves' hyperthyroidism. The CDR3 reads CSAAPTDTQYF. The CDR3, as DNA: TGCAGTGCTGCCCCTACAGATACGCAGTATTTT.